The rows below give T cell receptor beta chains drawn from one sample of a study of cytomegalovirus exposure and HLA in healthy donors. Clones were sequenced by immunoSEQ multiplex PCR, and TCRdb holds only the in-frame ones, with some missing. This sample yields 120,000 to 150,000 clones, of which roughly 80% are seen a single time; less than 1.5% belongs to the top ten. Sample: PBMCs. The source of these receptors is a female donor in good health and CMV-seronegative. Both conserved end residues are part of each CDR3. A D gene is named only where the DNA matches it firmly. Expanded clones are given a class, and other clones once, few, many or no size at all.

clone size	D gene	V gene	J gene	CDR3 protein	CDR3 DNA
few	.	TRBV28	TRBJ1-1	CASSLEGRNTEAFF	TGTGCCAGCAGTTTGGAGGGTAGGAACACTGAAGCTTTCTTT
.	TRBD2	TRBV5-4	TRBJ2-3	CASSSQTSGITDTQYF	TGTGCCAGCAGCTCGCAGACTAGCGGGATCACAGATACGCAGTATTTT
.	.	TRBV5-1	TRBJ2-3	CASTSTGSTDTQYF	TGCGCCAGCACCTCGACAGGAAGCACAGATACGCAGTATTTT
.	.	TRBV5-1	TRBJ2-3	CASREAENTDTQYF	TGCGCCAGCAGGGAGGCGGAAAACACAGATACGCAGTATTTT
.	TRBD1	TRBV4-2	TRBJ1-5	CASSLGTGRGEPQHF	TGTGCCAGCAGCCTTGGGACAGGGCGAGGGGAGCCCCAGCATTTT
.	TRBD2	TRBV6-6	TRBJ2-7	CASSYSPASGSHEQYF	TGTGCCAGCAGTTACTCGCCGGCTAGCGGGAGCCACGAGCAGTACTTC
.	.	TRBV5-1	TRBJ2-1	CASSLGQGNEQFF	TGCGCCAGCAGCTTGGGGCAGGGAAATGAGCAGTTCTTC
.	.	TRBV5-1	TRBJ2-5	CASSFGRTGSLGETQYF	TGCGCCAGCAGCTTCGGCCGCACAGGGAGCCTGGGGGAGACCCAGTACTTC
.	.	TRBV10-3	TRBJ2-7	CAISEQAGSYEQYF	TGTGCCATCAGTGAGCAGGCAGGTTCCTACGAGCAGTACTTC
.	.	TRBV27	TRBJ1-1	CASSLTSMVEEAFF	TGTGCCAGCAGTTTAACCTCCATGGTTGAGGAAGCTTTCTTT
few	.	TRBV5-1	TRBJ1-2	CASSLAGDYYGYTF	TGCGCCAGCAGCTTGGCCGGAGACTACTATGGCTACACCTTC
.	TRBD1	TRBV28	TRBJ2-2	CASSLSGTGINTGELFF	TGTGCCAGCAGTCTCTCCGGGACAGGAATCAACACCGGGGAGCTGTTTTTT
few	.	TRBV5-1	TRBJ1-1	CASSRRTDLNTEAFF	TGCGCCAGCAGCCGCCGGACAGACCTGAACACTGAAGCTTTCTTT
once	.	TRBV2	TRBJ2-5	CASSELSGQETQYF	TGTGCCAGCAGTGAATTGTCGGGGCAAGAGACCCAGTACTTC
.	TRBD1	TRBV19	TRBJ1-1	CACRQGAFPEAFF	TGTGCCTGCAGACAGGGGGCGTTTCCTGAAGCTTTCTTT
.	.	TRBV6-1	TRBJ1-5	CASRASSGLYQPQHF	TGTGCCAGCAGGGCAAGCTCGGGTCTTTATCAGCCCCAGCATTTT
.	TRBD2	TRBV2	TRBJ2-1	CASLAPGLEDVEQFF	TGTGCCAGCCTAGCTCCGGGACTAGAGGACGTTGAGCAGTTCTTC
few	.	TRBV28	TRBJ1-1	CASGRVEAFF	TGTGCCAGCGGCAGGGTTGAAGCTTTCTTT
few	.	TRBV27	TRBJ1-5	CASSRSDGNQPQHF	TGTGCCAGCAGCCGGAGCGACGGCAATCAGCCCCAGCATTTT
.	TRBD2	TRBV25-1	TRBJ2-7	CASSLTSGSFEQYF	TGTGCCAGCAGCCTGACCAGCGGGAGTTTCGAGCAGTACTTC
once	.	TRBV2	TRBJ2-7	CASKMRDSTYEQYF	TGTGCCAGCAAAATGCGGGACTCCACCTACGAGCAGTACTTC
few	.	TRBV6-6	TRBJ1-2	CASSTPGEYNGYTF	TGTGCCAGCAGTACCCCCGGGGAGTATAATGGCTACACCTTC
.	TRBD1	TRBV6-1	TRBJ2-1	CASSVETGDSEQFF	TGTGCCAGCAGCGTCGAGACAGGGGATAGTGAGCAGTTCTTC
.	TRBD1	TRBV5-4	TRBJ1-1	CASSSGQANTEAFF	TGTGCCAGCAGCTCCGGACAGGCGAACACTGAAGCTTTCTTT
.	TRBD2	TRBV29-1	TRBJ2-7	CSVVGGSLSYEQYF	TGCAGCGTTGTGGGAGGGTCACTCTCCTACGAGCAGTACTTC
few	.	TRBV28	TRBJ2-7	CASSRQSNSYEQYF	TGTGCCAGCAGCCGACAGTCCAACTCCTACGAGCAGTACTTC
once	.	TRBV28	TRBJ1-1	CASSLGHLPRAFF	TGTGCCAGCAGTCTGGGGCACCTCCCTAGGGCTTTCTTT
.	.	TRBV18	TRBJ1-1	CASSLTGSTEAFF	TGTGCCAGCTCACTAACAGGGAGCACTGAAGCTTTCTTT
.	.	TRBV2	TRBJ1-4	CAVQTNEKLFF	TGTGCCGTACAAACTAATGAAAAACTGTTTTTT
.	.	TRBV11-2	TRBJ2-7	CASSLDESGPQRKQYF	TGTGCCAGCAGCTTAGACGAATCCGGGCCCCAGCGGAAGCAGTACTTC
few	TRBD2	TRBV4-2	TRBJ2-7	CASSQTSGISSYEQYF	TGTGCCAGCAGCCAAACTAGCGGGATATCATCCTACGAGCAGTACTTC
.	.	TRBV6-5	TRBJ1-1	CASSYRGRANTEAFF	TGTGCCAGCAGTTATCGCGGCAGGGCGAACACTGAAGCTTTCTTT
.	.	TRBV27	TRBJ2-1	CATATPGASSYNEQFF	TGTGCCACTGCGACGCCTGGAGCGAGCTCCTACAATGAGCAGTTCTTC
.	.	TRBV6-1	TRBJ2-3	CASSVLVATDTQYF	TGTGCCAGCAGTGTACTGGTCGCCACAGATACGCAGTATTTT
.	TRBD2	TRBV5-1	TRBJ2-7	CATRGGTSGSNEQYF	TGCGCCACCCGGGGAGGGACTAGCGGGAGTAACGAGCAGTACTTC
.	.	TRBV7-3	TRBJ1-1	CASSLPISPEAFF	TGTGCCAGCAGCCTCCCTATCTCCCCTGAAGCTTTCTTT
few	.	TRBV14	TRBJ1-3	CASSQDPGPGNTIYF	TGTGCCAGCAGCCAAGATCCAGGGCCTGGAAACACCATATATTTT
.	TRBD2	TRBV29-1	TRBJ2-1	CSVGTLTSGRAKFF	TGCAGCGTGGGAACTCTGACTAGCGGGAGGGCCAAGTTCTTC
.	.	TRBV9	TRBJ2-3	CASSVDGRNTQYF	TGTGCCAGCAGCGTAGATGGGCGAAATACGCAGTATTTT